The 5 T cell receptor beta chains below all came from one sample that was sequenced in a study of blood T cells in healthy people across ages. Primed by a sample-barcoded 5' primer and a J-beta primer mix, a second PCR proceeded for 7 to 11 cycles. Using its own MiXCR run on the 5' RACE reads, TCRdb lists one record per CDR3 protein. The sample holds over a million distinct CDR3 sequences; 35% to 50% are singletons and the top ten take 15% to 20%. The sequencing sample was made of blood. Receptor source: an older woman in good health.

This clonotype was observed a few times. The CDR3 region is CSASPRVTDTQYF. The CDR3 DNA reads TGCAGTGCTAGTCCTAGAGTCACAGATACGCAGTATTTT. V is TRBV20-1 and J is TRBJ2-3; D unresolved. V dropped 3 bases and J dropped 2 bases, with 9 bases sitting between them. The length of the CDR3 is 13 residues. CDR1 and CDR2 (germline): DFQATT, SNEGSKA (reference sequence).

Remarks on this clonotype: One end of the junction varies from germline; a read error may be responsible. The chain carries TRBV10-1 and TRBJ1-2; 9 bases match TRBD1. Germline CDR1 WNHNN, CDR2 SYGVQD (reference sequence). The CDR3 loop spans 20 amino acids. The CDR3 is CASSDLRNLPGQGFNHGYTF. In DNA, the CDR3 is TGCGCCAGCAGTGATTTGAGAAACCTACCGGGACAGGGTTTTAACCATGGCTACACCTTC.

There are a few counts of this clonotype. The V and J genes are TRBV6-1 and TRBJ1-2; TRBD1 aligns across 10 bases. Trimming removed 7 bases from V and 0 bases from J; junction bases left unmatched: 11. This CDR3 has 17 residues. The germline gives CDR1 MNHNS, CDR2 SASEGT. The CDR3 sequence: CASTFDRGRGPNYGYTF. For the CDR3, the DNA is TGTGCCAGCACCTTCGACAGGGGGCGCGGGCCTAACTATGGCTACACCTTC.

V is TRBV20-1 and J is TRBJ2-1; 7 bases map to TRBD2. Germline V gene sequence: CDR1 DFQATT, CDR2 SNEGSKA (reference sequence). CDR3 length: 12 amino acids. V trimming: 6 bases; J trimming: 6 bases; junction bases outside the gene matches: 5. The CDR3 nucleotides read TGCAGTGCCGTTTCTAGCGGCAATGAGCAGTTCTTC. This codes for CSAVSSGNEQFF.

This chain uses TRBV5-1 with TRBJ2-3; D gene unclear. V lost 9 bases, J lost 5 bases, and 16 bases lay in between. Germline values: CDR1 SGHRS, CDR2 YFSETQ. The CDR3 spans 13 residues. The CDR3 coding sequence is TGCGCCACCGCCTCCGATCCCGGAGATACGCAGTATTTT. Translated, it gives CATASDPGDTQYF.